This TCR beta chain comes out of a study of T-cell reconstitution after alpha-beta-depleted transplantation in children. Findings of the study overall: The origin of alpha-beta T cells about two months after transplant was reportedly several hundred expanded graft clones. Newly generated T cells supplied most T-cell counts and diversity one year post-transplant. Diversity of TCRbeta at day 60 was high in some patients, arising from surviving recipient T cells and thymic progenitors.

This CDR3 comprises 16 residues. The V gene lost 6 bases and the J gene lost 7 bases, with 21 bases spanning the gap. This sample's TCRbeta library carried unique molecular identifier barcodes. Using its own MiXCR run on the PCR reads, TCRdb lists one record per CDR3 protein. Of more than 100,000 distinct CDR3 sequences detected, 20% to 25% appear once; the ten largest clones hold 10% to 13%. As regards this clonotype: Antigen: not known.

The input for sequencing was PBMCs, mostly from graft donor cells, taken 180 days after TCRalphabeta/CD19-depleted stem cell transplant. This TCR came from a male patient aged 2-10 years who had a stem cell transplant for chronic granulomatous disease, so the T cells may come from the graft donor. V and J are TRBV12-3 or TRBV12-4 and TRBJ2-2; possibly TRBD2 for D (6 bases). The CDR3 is CASSPQLGGAGGELFF. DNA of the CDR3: TGTGCCAGCAGCCCCCAACTGGGGGGAGCGGGCGGGGAGCTGTTTTTT.